This TCR beta chain was sequenced during a study of identical twins. Note on this clonotype: This clone may be a read error of a much larger clone one base away.

Each CDR3 protein is one row after TCRdb ran MiXCR on the 5' RACE reads. The sample lists roughly 250,000 distinct CDR3 sequences; approximately 7% were seen once. The CDR3 spans 14 residues. Germline V lookup: CDR1 SGHVS, CDR2 FNYEAQ. The sample also formed part of further work on yellow fever vaccine responses in identical twins.

This rearrangement joins TRBV7-6 to TRBJ2-2; 7 bases line up with TRBD2. Material: memory (CD45RO+) T cells sorted from blood. The receptor comes from a woman between 18 and 29 years old in good health. CDR3: CASSQLAVTGGLFF. The CDR3 region has the DNA TGTGCCAGCAGCCAGCTAGCGGTGACCGGGGGGCTGTTTTTT.